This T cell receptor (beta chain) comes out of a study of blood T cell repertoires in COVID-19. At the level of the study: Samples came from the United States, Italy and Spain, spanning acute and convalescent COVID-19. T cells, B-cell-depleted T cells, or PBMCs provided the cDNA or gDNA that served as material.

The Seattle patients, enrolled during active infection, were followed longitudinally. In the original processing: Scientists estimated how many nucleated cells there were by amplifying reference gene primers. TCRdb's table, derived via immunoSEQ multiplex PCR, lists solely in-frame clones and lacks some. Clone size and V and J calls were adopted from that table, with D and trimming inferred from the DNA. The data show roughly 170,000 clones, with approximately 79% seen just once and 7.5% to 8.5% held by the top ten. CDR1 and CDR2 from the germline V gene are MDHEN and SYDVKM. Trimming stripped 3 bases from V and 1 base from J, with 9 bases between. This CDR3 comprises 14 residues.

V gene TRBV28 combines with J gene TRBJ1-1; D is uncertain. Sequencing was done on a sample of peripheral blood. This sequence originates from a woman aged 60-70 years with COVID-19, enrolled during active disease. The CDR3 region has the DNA TGTGCCAGCAGTTTGGCGGGTAAGAACACTGAAGCTTTCTTT. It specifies CASSLAGKNTEAFF.